Listed here are 32 T cell receptor beta chains from one sample, sequenced in a study of T cell responses to AZD1222 COVID-19 vaccine. Measured with immunoSEQ multiplex PCR; TCRdb has only the in-frame clones, and not every one. The sample comprises about 120,000 clones, almost 95% of which are singletons, and roughly 1.5% rests with the top ten. The sequenced sample was peripheral blood, obtained 28 days after the second AZD1222 dose. The receptors originated from an adult who received the AZD1222 COVID-19 vaccine.

The chain combines TRBV19 with TRBJ2-7; TRBD2 might be the D (6 bases). This CDR3 comprises 16 residues. Germline V lookup: CDR1 LNHDA, CDR2 SQIVND (reference sequence). Trimming stripped 3 bases from V and 7 bases from J, with 22 bases between. In nucleotides, the CDR3 is TGTGCCAGTAGTATTGTCGAAGGGGCGTTGGGGGGAGAGCAGTACTTC. Residues: CASSIVEGALGGEQYF.

This chain joins TRBV2 and TRBJ2-6, with TRBD1 as a possible D gene (6 bases). V lost 8 bases and J lost 1, with 9 bases in between. This CDR3 is 14 amino acids long. CDR1 is SNHLY, CDR2 FYNNEI, per germline. DNA of the CDR3: TGTGCCAGCGGCAGGGGTTCTGGGGCCAACGTCCTGACTTTC. Translating it yields CASGRGSGANVLTF.

About this clone: Other DNA sequences from this sample encode an identical CDR3 as well. The chain couples TRBV5-1 to TRBJ1-1; no clear D gene. Germline assignment: CDR1 SGHRS and CDR2 YFSETQ. The V and J ends lost 4 bases and 3 bases respectively, with 4 bases between them. CDR3 size: 11 residues. This chain's CDR3 is CASSLDTEAFF. CDR3 nucleotide sequence: TGCGCCAGCAGCCTGGACACTGAAGCTTTCTTT.

The chain joins TRBV6-2 or TRBV6-3 to TRBJ2-2; D ambiguous. V lost 5 bases, J lost 0 bases, and 13 bases lay in between. The germline V gene encodes CDR1 MNHEY and CDR2 SVGEGT. This CDR3 contains 16 residues. In DNA, the CDR3 is TGTGCCAGCAGTATAGATCCGGGCGCGAACACCGGGGAGCTGTTTTTT. Translating it yields CASSIDPGANTGELFF.

The rearrangement joins TRBV9 to TRBJ1-1; D is undetermined. CDR3 length: 14 residues. Germline V lookup: CDR1 SGDLS, CDR2 YYNGEE. The V and J ends lost 4 bases and 1 base respectively, with 11 bases between them. The CDR3: CASSLTSANTEAFF. CDR3 in DNA: TGTGCCAGCAGCCTCACCTCGGCGAACACTGAAGCTTTCTTT. Supplemented by reference TRBV9 and TRBJ1-1, the full variable domain reads DSGVTQTPKHLITATGQRVTLRCSPRSGDLSVYWYQQSLDQGLQFLIQYYNGEERAKGNILERFSAQQFPDLHSELNLSSLELGDSALYFCASSLTSANTEAFFGQGTRLTVV.

The V gene is TRBV7-9, the J gene TRBJ1-2; weak D call: TRBD1 (6 bases). There are 19 residues in the CDR3. V shed 5 bases and J shed 0 bases, with 25 bases lying between them. Germline loops: CDR1 SEHNR, CDR2 FQNEAQ (reference sequence). In DNA, the CDR3 is TGTGCCAGCAGCCCCAGACCGGGGGGGGCTGAAATTACTAACTATGGCTACACCTTC. As protein: CASSPRPGGAEITNYGYTF.

The chain joins TRBV10-1 to TRBJ1-5; 9 nucleotides line up with TRBD1. CDR3 size: 18 residues. The V segment lost 0 bases and the J segment 6 bases; nucleotides outside the gene matches: 12. CDR1 is WNHNN and CDR2 is SYGVQD in the germline V gene (reference sequence). In nucleotides, the CDR3 is TGCGCCAGCAGTGAGTCCTTTAATAGGACAGGGGAGGGTCAGCCCCAGCATTTT. It encodes CASSESFNRTGEGQPQHF.

The rearrangement uses TRBV9 and TRBJ2-2; tentative D call: TRBD1 (6 bases). The CDR3 consists of 14 residues. Germline-derived CDR1 and CDR2 are SGDLS and YYNGEE. V was shortened by 0 bases and J by 15 bases, with 18 bases between the two germline ends. This CDR3 is CASSVDESAGAVFF. The CDR3 nucleotides read TGTGCCAGCAGCGTAGATGAGTCGGCAGGGGCAGTGTTTTTT.

Only one count was recorded for this clone. This rearrangement joins TRBV5-4 to TRBJ1-2, with 8 bases aligning to TRBD1. This CDR3 comprises 16 residues. With V trimmed by 4 bases and J by 1 base, 9 bases remained unmatched. Germline loops: CDR1 SGHNT, CDR2 YYREEE (reference sequence). The CDR3 here is CASSQDPGGNNYGYTF. The CDR3 DNA sequence: TGTGCCAGCAGCCAGGACCCAGGGGGCAATAACTATGGCTACACCTTC.

The chain has TRBV3-1 (or the pseudogene TRBV3-2) and TRBJ1-6; no definite D call. The CDR3 sequence is 15 residues long. Trimming took off 1 base at V and 7 bases at J, with 11 bases between the two ends. Germline CDR1 is LGHDT and CDR2 is YNNKEL (reference sequence). The DNA of the CDR3 is TGTGCCAGCAGCCAAGTTATGGATGCGAATTCACCCCTCCACTTT. This codes for CASSQVMDANSPLHF.

This clone has just a few counts. This sequence joins TRBV10-1 and TRBJ2-2, with TRBD2 matching over 11 bases. V trimming: 6 bases; J trimming: 3 bases; junction bases outside the gene matches: 3. CDR3 length: 15 amino acids. The germline V gene encodes CDR1 WNHNN and CDR2 SYGVQD (reference sequence). The CDR3 region has the DNA TGCGCCAGCAGACCGGGACTAGCGGACACCGGGGAGCTGTTTTTT. The encoded protein is CASRPGLADTGELFF.

The CDR3 sequence is CASSGQIYYEQYF. The CDR3 DNA is TGTGCCAGCAGTGGACAGATTTACTACGAGCAGTACTTC. The chain combines TRBV6-4 with TRBJ2-7; D is possibly TRBD1 (5 bases). The germline gives CDR1 MRHNA, CDR2 SNTAGT. The CDR3 has 13 residues. V lost 4 bases to trimming and J lost 3 bases, with 10 bases between them.

This clone was recorded once. V usage is TRBV18 and J usage is TRBJ1-6; TRBD1 might be the D (6 bases). The CDR3 runs 15 residues. Trimming shortened V by 2 bases and J by 8 bases, and 13 bases separated the two germline ends. Germline assignment: CDR1 KGHSH and CDR2 LQKENI. The chain's CDR3 is CASSPRARGDSPLHF. CDR3 nucleotides: TGTGCCAGCTCACCAAGGGCAAGGGGGGATTCACCCCTCCACTTT.

V is TRBV7-3 and J is TRBJ2-6; D call uncertain. The germline V gene has CDR1 SGHTA and CDR2 FQGTGA. The V end lost 3 bases, the J end lost 0 bases, and 6 bases lay between the germline ends. The CDR3 has 15 amino acids. This CDR3 is CASSFRSSGANVLTF. In DNA form, the CDR3 reads TGTGCCAGCAGCTTCCGGAGCTCTGGGGCCAACGTCCTGACTTTC.

This chain uses TRBV18 with TRBJ2-7; D possibly uses TRBD1 or TRBD2 (5 bases each). The CDR3 length is 15 residues. Per the germline V gene, CDR1 is KGHSH and CDR2 is LQKENI. V lost 4 bases and J lost 2, with 15 bases in between. The CDR3 DNA follows: TGTGCCAGCTCACTAGGGACCCAACAAACCTACGAGCAGTACTTC. Translating it yields CASSLGTQQTYEQYF.

This chain uses TRBV6-1 with TRBJ1-6; the D gene is possibly TRBD1 (5 bases). The V and J ends lost 2 bases and 15 bases respectively, with 11 bases between them. Germline V gene lookup returns CDR1 MNHNS and CDR2 SASEGT. The CDR3 length is 12 residues. The CDR3 DNA follows: TGTGCCAGCAGTGAATTTGACAGAGACCTCCACTTT. Its protein product is CASSEFDRDLHF.

The count of this clone is one. The chain is built from TRBV11-2 and TRBJ2-7; D is unresolved. CDR3 length: 12 residues. V was cut by 2 bases and J by 7 bases, with 9 bases left in between. The germline CDR1 and CDR2 sequences are SGHAT and FQNNGV. The CDR3: CASSLTMREQYF. Written as DNA, the CDR3 is TGTGCCAGCAGCTTAACAATGCGTGAGCAGTACTTC. Together with reference TRBV11-2 and TRBJ2-7, the CDR3 gives the full variable domain: EAGVAQSPRYKIIEKRQSVAFWCNPISGHATLYWYQQILGQGPKLLIQFQNNGVVDDSQLPKDRFSAERLKGVDSTLKIQPAKLEDSAVYLCASSLTMREQYFGPGTRLTVT.

The chain has TRBV9 and TRBJ1-2; D is undetermined. V was clipped by 0 bases and J by 4 bases, with 10 bases between them. The CDR3 runs 14 residues. Germline V lookup: CDR1 SGDLS, CDR2 YYNGEE. The CDR3 DNA reads TGTGCCAGCAGCGTAGCCGACCGTGGCTATGGCTACACCTTC. It translates to CASSVADRGYGYTF.

The J gene is TRBJ2-7, the V gene TRBV9, with no clear D. The germline V and J ends were trimmed by 4 bases and 4 bases, with 21 bases remaining between them. The CDR3 runs 16 residues. Germline loops: CDR1 SGDLS, CDR2 YYNGEE. CDR3 DNA: TGTGCCAGCAGCCCAAACCCGAAGGCGACTGGGTACGAGCAGTACTTC. This sequence encodes CASSPNPKATGYEQYF.

This chain joins TRBV5-5 and TRBJ2-2; weak D call: TRBD1 (6 bases). Trimming removed 2 bases at V and 6 bases at J, with 20 bases between. The CDR3 runs 17 residues. Germline V gene data show CDR1 as SGHKS and CDR2 as YYEKEE (reference sequence). Here the CDR3 DNA reads TGTGCCAGCAGCTTTCTTCAACGGGACACAACGGCCGGGGAGCTGTTTTTT. This sequence encodes CASSFLQRDTTAGELFF.

This clone has just one count. The rearrangement uses TRBV5-4 and TRBJ2-1, with TRBD2 identical over 10 bases. Germline V lookup: CDR1 SGHNT, CDR2 YYREEE (reference sequence). V gave up 2 bases and J gave up 0 bases; unmatched junction bases: 2. The CDR3 consists of 16 residues. The CDR3 loop is CASSFSSGSSYNEQFF. CDR3 nucleotides: TGTGCCAGCAGCTTCTCTAGCGGGAGCTCCTACAATGAGCAGTTCTTC.

The genes are TRBV7-3 and TRBJ2-7; perhaps TRBD2 as D (6 bases). Trimming shortened V by 5 bases and J by 3 bases, and 14 bases separated the two germline ends. Per germline, CDR1 SGHTA and CDR2 FQGTGA. This CDR3 contains 14 residues. The CDR3 region has the DNA TGTGCCAGCAGCCTCACTAGCTGGATCTACGAGCAGTACTTC. It is translated as CASSLTSWIYEQYF. Supplemented by reference TRBV7-3 and TRBJ2-7, the full variable domain reads GAGVSQTPSNKVTEKGKYVELRCDPISGHTALYWYRQSLGQGPEFLIYFQGTGAADDSGLPNDRFFAVRPEGSVSTLKIQRTERGDSAVYLCASSLTSWIYEQYFGPGTRLTVT.

V and J are TRBV5-4 and TRBJ1-6, with D tentatively TRBD1 (5 bases). The V and J ends lost 4 bases and 3 bases respectively, with 11 bases between them. Germline V gives CDR1 SGHNT, CDR2 YYREEE (reference sequence). CDR3 length: 15 residues. CDR3 in amino acids: CASSQGTVYNSPLHF. For the CDR3, the DNA is TGTGCCAGCAGCCAAGGGACGGTCTATAATTCACCCCTCCACTTT.

V gene TRBV29-1 combines with J gene TRBJ2-1; D gene unclear. The CDR3 sequence is 14 residues long. Germline V gene data show CDR1 as SQVTM and CDR2 as ANQGSEA. V was cut by 7 bases and J by 1 base, with 14 bases left in between. The DNA of the CDR3 is TGCAGCGGCATAAGCCCCGGGTCCTACAATGAGCAGTTCTTC. Protein sequence: CSGISPGSYNEQFF.

The J gene is TRBJ1-2, the V gene TRBV5-4, with unresolved D. Germline CDR1 and CDR2: SGHNT and YYREEE (reference sequence). The germline V and J ends were trimmed by 4 bases and 0 bases, with 7 bases remaining between them. There are 13 residues in the CDR3. The CDR3 sequence: CASSLPSNYGYTF. The CDR3 DNA is TGTGCCAGCAGCCTACCATCTAACTATGGCTACACCTTC.

The J gene is TRBJ2-1, the V gene TRBV10-3, with 11 bases that match TRBD2. V lost 5 bases, J lost 6 bases, and 15 bases stayed unmatched. Germline values: CDR1 ENHRY, CDR2 SYGVKD. This CDR3 comprises 18 residues. The CDR3 DNA reads as TGTGCCATCAGTAAACTAGCGGGAGTTGTTCGGGCCCCCAATGAGCAGTTCTTC. This codes for CAISKLAGVVRAPNEQFF.

This chain links TRBV2 with TRBJ1-2; D gene unclear. V shed 2 bases and J shed 5 bases, with 6 bases lying between them. Looked up from germline, CDR1 is SNHLY and CDR2 is FYNNEI. The CDR3 consists of 12 residues. The CDR3 region has the DNA TGTGCCAGCAGTGAAAGGCCATATGGCTACACCTTC. It encodes CASSERPYGYTF.

V gene TRBV15 combines with J gene TRBJ1-5; D gene ambiguous. The CDR3 is 14 amino acids. In germline, CDR1 is LNHNV, CDR2 YYDKDF (reference sequence). V was cut by 0 bases and J by 0 bases, with 3 bases left in between. The CDR3 region is CATSRDLSNQPQHF. The CDR3 region has the DNA TGTGCCACCAGCAGAGATCTTAGCAATCAGCCCCAGCATTTT.

This chain joins TRBV7-9 and TRBJ2-1; D unclear. The CDR3 is 13 amino acids. Germline CDR1 is SEHNR and CDR2 is FQNEAQ (reference sequence). The V gene lost 1 base and the J gene lost 10 bases, with 11 bases spanning the gap. The CDR3 DNA reads TGTGCCAGCAGCTTAGAGTGGCCGGGCGAGCAGTTCTTC. This codes for CASSLEWPGEQFF.

This sequence joins TRBV2 and TRBJ2-2, with TRBD2 as a possible D gene (5 bases). V was cut by 8 bases and J by 3 bases, with 13 bases left in between. CDR3 length: 14 amino acids. The germline V gene encodes CDR1 SNHLY and CDR2 FYNNEI. The CDR3 protein is CASGGSEYTGELFF. The CDR3, as DNA: TGTGCCAGCGGTGGGAGTGAGTACACCGGGGAGCTGTTTTTT.

The chain couples TRBV9 to TRBJ2-2, with 8 bases matching TRBD2. This CDR3 has 16 residues. CDR1 and CDR2 (germline): SGDLS, YYNGEE. Trimming took 0 bases from V and 4 from J; bases not matched to a gene: 5. This chain's CDR3 is CASSVAGTSGTGELFF. Here the CDR3 DNA reads TGTGCCAGCAGCGTAGCCGGAACTAGCGGCACCGGGGAGCTGTTTTTT.

This clone was found once. This chain links TRBV4-2 with TRBJ2-5, with D hard to call. The V gene lost 1 base and the J gene lost 5 bases, with 11 bases spanning the gap. CDR1 LGHNA and CDR2 YNFKEQ come from the germline V gene. The CDR3 runs to 14 residues. In DNA form, the CDR3 reads TGTGCCAGCAGCCAAGGGCAGCAAGGGGAGACCCAGTACTTC. Amino acid sequence: CASSQGQQGETQYF.